These 5 T cell receptor beta chains share one sample of origin, sequenced in a study of shared clonotypes between healthy human individuals. Using immunoSEQ multiplex PCR, the repertoire was profiled, and TCRdb retains in-frame clones only, with some absent. This table has around 510,000 clones, around 78% appearing once. The sequenced material came from PBMCs. The receptor set was obtained from a woman aged 35 to 49 in good health. Some clones in this sample may be carry-over from other donors' samples.

The genes are TRBV7-9 and TRBJ1-2; D is uncertain. Germline CDR1 reads SEHNR; CDR2 reads FQNEAQ (reference sequence). Trimming shortened V by 3 bases and J by 4 bases, and 9 bases separated the two germline ends. The CDR3 has 13 residues. CDR3 residues: CASSFGEGYGYTF. CDR3 nucleotides: TGTGCCAGCAGCTTCGGTGAAGGCTATGGCTACACCTTC.

Concerning this clone: With a far larger clone one base away, a read error is the likely cause. The sample contains more than one DNA sequence encoding this CDR3. The chain uses TRBV30 and TRBJ1-1; D not certain. V lost 0 bases to trimming and J lost 2 bases, with 4 bases between them. The CDR3 sequence is 12 residues long. From germline, CDR1 is GTSNPN and CDR2 SVGIG (reference sequence). The CDR3 region is CAWSVGNTEAFF. The CDR3, as DNA: TGTGCCTGGAGTGTAGGAAACACTGAAGCTTTCTTT.

The chain joins TRBV5-4 to TRBJ2-2; D perhaps matches TRBD2 (6 bases). V was shortened by 7 bases and J by 3 bases, with 22 bases between the two germline ends. The CDR3 is 17 residues long. The V gene's germline CDR1 is SGHNT and CDR2 YYREEE (reference sequence). The CDR3: CASQPTGRGDYTGELFF. CDR3 DNA sequence: TGTGCCAGCCAACCAACCGGGAGAGGGGATTACACCGGGGAGCTGTTTTTT.

V is TRBV7-2 and J is TRBJ1-5, with D maybe TRBD1 (6 bases). V dropped 4 bases and J dropped 0 bases, with 10 bases sitting between them. The CDR3 is 15 residues long. From germline, CDR1 is SGHTA and CDR2 FQGNSA. This CDR3 is CASSSGQHSNQPQHF. CDR3 in DNA: TGTGCCAGCAGCTCTGGACAGCATAGCAATCAGCCCCAGCATTTT.

This clone was counted once. The rearrangement links TRBV18 to TRBJ2-7, with D possibly matching TRBD2 (6 bases). This CDR3 is built from 17 residues. Trimming removed 0 bases from V and 5 bases from J, with 20 bases in between. CDR1 and CDR2 (germline): KGHSH, LQKENI. CDR3 bases: TGTGCCAGCTCACCACCGTCGGGACTCAGACGATCCCACGAGCAGTACTTC. Its protein product is CASSPPSGLRRSHEQYF.